What follows describes a single T cell receptor beta chain. The antigen remains undetermined. Germline V gene sequence: CDR1 SGHRS, CDR2 YFSETQ. Trimming took 3 bases from V and 2 from J, leaving 4 bases between them. This CDR3 is 12 amino acids long. The sample originates from a study of PD-1 blockade in mismatch repair-deficient tumors. The overall study: All were previously treated, progressing patients with 12 mismatch repair-deficient cancer types.

Points from the study as a whole: Tumor-resident clones, often absent from pretreatment blood, expanded after pembrolizumab and then contracted.

Every patient had mismatch repair deficiency by PCR or immunohistochemistry. The TCR-sequenced patients were three responders to pembrolizumab. Here immunoSEQ multiplex PCR was the method, and the copy in TCRdb shows in-frame clones only, minus some. The table includes 40,000 to 60,000 clones, 81% detected once. The source is an adult with mismatch repair-deficient cancer. The sequencing here drew on peripheral blood, taken about 20 weeks after starting pembrolizumab. The J gene is TRBJ2-3, the V gene TRBV5-1; the D is unclear. In DNA, the CDR3 is TGCGCCAGCAGCTGGGACACAGATACGCAGTATTTT. It yields the protein CASSWDTDTQYF.